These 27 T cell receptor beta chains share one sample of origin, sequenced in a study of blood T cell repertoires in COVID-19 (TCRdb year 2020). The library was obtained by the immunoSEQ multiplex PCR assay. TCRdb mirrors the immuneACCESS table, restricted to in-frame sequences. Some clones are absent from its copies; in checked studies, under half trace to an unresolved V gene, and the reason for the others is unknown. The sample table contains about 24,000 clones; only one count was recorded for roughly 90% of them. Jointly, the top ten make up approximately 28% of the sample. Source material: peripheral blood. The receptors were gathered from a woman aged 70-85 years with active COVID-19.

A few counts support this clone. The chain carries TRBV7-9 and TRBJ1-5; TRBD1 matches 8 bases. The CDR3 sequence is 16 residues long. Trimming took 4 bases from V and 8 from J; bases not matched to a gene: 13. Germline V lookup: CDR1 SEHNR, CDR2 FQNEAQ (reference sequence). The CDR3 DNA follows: TGTGCCAGCAGCTCGGCTCGGACAGGGCTCGGGGAGCCCCAGCATTTT. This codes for CASSSARTGLGEPQHF.

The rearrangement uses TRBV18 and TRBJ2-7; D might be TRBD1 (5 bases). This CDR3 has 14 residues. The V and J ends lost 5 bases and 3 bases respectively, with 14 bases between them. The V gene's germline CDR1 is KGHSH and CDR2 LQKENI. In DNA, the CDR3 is TGTGCCAGCTCAACTCGACAAGGGGTCTACGAGCAGTACTTC. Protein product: CASSTRQGVYEQYF.

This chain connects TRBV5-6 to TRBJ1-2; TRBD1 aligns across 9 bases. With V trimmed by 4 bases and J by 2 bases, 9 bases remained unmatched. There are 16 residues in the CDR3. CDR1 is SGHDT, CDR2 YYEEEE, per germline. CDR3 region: CASSDPPGQGNYGYTF. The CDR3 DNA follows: TGTGCCAGCAGCGACCCCCCGGGACAGGGCAACTATGGCTACACCTTC.

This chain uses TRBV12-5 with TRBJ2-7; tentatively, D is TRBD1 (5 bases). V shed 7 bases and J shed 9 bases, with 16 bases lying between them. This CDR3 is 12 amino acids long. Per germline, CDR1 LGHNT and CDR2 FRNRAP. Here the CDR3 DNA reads TGTGCTAGTGCCTCAGGCAGGGATGGGCAGTACTTC. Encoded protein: CASASGRDGQYF.

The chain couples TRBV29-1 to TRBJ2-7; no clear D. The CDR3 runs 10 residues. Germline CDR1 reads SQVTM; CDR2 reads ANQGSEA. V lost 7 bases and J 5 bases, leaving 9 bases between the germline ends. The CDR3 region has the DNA TGCAGCGCCGTCCGGGACGAGCAGTACTTC. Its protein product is CSAVRDEQYF.

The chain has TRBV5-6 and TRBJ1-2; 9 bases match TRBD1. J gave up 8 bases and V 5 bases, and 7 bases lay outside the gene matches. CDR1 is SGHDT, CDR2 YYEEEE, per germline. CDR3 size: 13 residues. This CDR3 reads CASRNTGGRGYTF. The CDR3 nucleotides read TGTGCCAGCAGGAATACAGGGGGCCGGGGCTACACCTTC.

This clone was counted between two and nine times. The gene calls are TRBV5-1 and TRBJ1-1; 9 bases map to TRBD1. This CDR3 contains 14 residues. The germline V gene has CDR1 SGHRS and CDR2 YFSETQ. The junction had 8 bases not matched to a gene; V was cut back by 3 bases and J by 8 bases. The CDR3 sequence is CASSWTGTGKEAFF. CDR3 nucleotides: TGCGCCAGCAGCTGGACCGGGACAGGGAAGGAAGCTTTCTTT.

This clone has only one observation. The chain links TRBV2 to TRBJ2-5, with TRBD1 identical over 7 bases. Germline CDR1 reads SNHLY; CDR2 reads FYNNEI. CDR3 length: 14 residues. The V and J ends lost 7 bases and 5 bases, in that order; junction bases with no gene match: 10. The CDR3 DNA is TGTGCCAGCACAGGGACGGGACAGCGGGAGACCCAGTACTTC. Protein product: CASTGTGQRETQYF.

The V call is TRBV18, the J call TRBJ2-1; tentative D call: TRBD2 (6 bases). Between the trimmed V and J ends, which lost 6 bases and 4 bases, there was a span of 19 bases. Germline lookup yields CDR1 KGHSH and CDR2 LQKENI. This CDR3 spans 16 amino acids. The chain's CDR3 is CASSLQGAGGYNEQFF. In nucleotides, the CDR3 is TGTGCCAGCTCGCTCCAGGGTGCCGGAGGGTACAATGAGCAGTTCTTC.

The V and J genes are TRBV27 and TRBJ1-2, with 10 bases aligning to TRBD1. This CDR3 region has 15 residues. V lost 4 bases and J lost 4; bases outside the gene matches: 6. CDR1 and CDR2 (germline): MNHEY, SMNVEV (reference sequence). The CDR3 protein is CASSSPGQGVYGYTF. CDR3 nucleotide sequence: TGTGCCAGCAGTTCCCCAGGACAGGGGGTCTATGGCTACACCTTC.

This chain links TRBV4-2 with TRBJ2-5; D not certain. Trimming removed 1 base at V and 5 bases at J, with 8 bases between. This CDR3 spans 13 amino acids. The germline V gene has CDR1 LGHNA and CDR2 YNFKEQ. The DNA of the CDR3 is TGTGCCAGCAGCCAAGCCTCTCGGGAGACCCAGTACTTC. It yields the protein CASSQASRETQYF.

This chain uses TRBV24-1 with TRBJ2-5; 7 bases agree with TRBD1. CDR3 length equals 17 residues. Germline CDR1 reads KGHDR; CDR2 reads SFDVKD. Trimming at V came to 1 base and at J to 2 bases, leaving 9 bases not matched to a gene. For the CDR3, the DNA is TGTGCCACCAGTGATTTTGTTCAGGGGGTATTTCAAGAGACCCAGTACTTC. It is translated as CATSDFVQGVFQETQYF.

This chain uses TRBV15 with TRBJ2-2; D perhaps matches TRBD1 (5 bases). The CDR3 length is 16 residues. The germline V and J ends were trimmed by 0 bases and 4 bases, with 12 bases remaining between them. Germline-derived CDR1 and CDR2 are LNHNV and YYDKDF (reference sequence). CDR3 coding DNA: TGTGCCACCAGCAGAGATAGGACACCCACCACCGGGGAGCTGTTTTTT. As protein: CATSRDRTPTTGELFF.

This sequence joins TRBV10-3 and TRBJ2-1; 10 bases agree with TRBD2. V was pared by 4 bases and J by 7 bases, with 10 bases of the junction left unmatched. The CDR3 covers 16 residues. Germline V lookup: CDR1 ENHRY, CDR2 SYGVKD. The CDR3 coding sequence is TGTGCCATCAGTGGGAGCGGGGGGGCGGGGGATAATGAGCAGTTCTTC. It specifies CAISGSGGAGDNEQFF.

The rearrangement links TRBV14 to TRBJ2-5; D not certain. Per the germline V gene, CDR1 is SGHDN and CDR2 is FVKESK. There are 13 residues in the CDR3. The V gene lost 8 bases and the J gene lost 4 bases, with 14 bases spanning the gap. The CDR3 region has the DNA TGTGCCAGCGGAGTGGTGATGGGAGAGACCCAGTACTTC. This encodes CASGVVMGETQYF.

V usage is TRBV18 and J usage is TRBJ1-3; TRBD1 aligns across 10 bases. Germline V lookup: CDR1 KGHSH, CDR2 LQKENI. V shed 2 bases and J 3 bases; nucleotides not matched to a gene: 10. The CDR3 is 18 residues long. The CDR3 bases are TGTGCCAGCTCACCAACACTTGGACAGGGGGGAAGTGGAAACACCATATATTTT. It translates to CASSPTLGQGGSGNTIYF.

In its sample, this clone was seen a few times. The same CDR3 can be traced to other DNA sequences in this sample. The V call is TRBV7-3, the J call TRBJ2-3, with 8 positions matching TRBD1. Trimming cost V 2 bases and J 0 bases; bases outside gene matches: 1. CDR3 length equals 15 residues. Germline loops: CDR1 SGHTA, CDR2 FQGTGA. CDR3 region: CASSLDRGSTDTQYF. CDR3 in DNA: TGTGCCAGCAGCTTAGACAGGGGAAGCACAGATACGCAGTATTTT.

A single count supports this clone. CDR3 nucleotides: TGTGCCAGCAGCCGGACAGGGGCCAGAAACACCATATATTTT. It specifies CASSRTGARNTIYF. This chain joins TRBV5-4 and TRBJ1-3; 9 bases match TRBD1. Germline CDR1 and CDR2: SGHNT and YYREEE (reference sequence). The V gene end was trimmed by 4 bases and the J gene end by 5 bases; junction bases not matched to a gene: 4. There are 14 residues in the CDR3.

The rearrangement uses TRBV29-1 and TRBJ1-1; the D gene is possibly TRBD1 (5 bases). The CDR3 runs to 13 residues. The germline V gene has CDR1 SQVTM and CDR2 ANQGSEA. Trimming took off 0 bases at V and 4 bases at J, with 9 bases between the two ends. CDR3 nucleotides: TGCAGCGTTGAAGATGTGGGGGGCACTGAAGCTTTCTTT. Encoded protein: CSVEDVGGTEAFF.

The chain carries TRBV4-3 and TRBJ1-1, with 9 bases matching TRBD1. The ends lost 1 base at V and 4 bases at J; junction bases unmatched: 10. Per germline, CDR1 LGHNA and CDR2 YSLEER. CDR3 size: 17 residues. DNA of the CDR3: TGCGCCAGCAGCCAAGGACATTTGGGACAGGGCCTCACTGAAGCTTTCTTT. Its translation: CASSQGHLGQGLTEAFF.

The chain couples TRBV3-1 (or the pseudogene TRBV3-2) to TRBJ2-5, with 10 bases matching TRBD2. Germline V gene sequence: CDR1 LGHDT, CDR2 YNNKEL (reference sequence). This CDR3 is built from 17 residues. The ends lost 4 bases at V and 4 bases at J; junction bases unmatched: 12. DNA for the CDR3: TGTGCCAGCAGCCGGGGGCTAGCGGGGGACCTTGGAGAGACCCAGTACTTC. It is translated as CASSRGLAGDLGETQYF.

The CDR3 protein is CASSLGQFAGELFF. CDR3 DNA: TGCGCCAGCAGCTTGGGACAGTTCGCCGGGGAGCTGTTTTTT. This chain connects TRBV5-1 to TRBJ2-2, with D possibly matching TRBD1 (5 bases). CDR1 and CDR2 from the germline V gene are SGHRS and YFSETQ. V lost 0 bases and J 6 bases, leaving 9 bases between the germline ends. The CDR3 covers 14 residues. The variable domain in full, completed from reference TRBV5-1 and TRBJ2-2, reads KAGVTQTPRYLIKTRGQQVTLSCSPISGHRSVSWYQQTPGQGLQFLFEYFSETQRNKGNFPGRFSGRQFSNSRSEMNVSTLELGDSALYLCASSLGQFAGELFFGEGSRLTVL.

CDR3 residues: CATCPTGARYGYTF. The CDR3 coding sequence is TGTGCCACCTGTCCCACAGGGGCGAGGTATGGCTACACCTTC. The rearrangement uses TRBV27 and TRBJ1-2; 7 nucleotides agree with TRBD1. From germline, CDR1 is MNHEY and CDR2 SMNVEV (reference sequence). The CDR3 loop spans 14 amino acids. The junction had 13 bases not matched to a gene; V was cut back by 10 bases and J by 5 bases.

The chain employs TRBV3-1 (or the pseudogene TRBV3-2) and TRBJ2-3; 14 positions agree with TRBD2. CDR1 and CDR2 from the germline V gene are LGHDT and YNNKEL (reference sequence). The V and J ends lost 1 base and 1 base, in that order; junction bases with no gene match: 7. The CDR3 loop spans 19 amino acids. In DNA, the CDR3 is TGTGCCAGCAGCCAAGGGACTAGCGGGGGGCCTTGGGGCACAGATACGCAGTATTTT. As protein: CASSQGTSGGPWGTDTQYF.

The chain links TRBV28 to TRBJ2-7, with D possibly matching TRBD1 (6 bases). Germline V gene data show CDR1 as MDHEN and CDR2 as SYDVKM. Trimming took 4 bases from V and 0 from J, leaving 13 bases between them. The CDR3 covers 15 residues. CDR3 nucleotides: TGTGCCAGCAGTTCCCCCGGACAGAACTCCTACGAGCAGTACTTC. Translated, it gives CASSSPGQNSYEQYF.

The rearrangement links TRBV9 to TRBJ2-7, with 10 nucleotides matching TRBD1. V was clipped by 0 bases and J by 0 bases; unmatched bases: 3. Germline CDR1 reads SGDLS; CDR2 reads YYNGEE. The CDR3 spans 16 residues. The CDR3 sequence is CASSVGGQGVSYEQYF. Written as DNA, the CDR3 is TGTGCCAGCAGCGTAGGTGGACAGGGGGTCTCCTACGAGCAGTACTTC. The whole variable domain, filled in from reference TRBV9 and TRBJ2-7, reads DSGVTQTPKHLITATGQRVTLRCSPRSGDLSVYWYQQSLDQGLQFLIQYYNGEERAKGNILERFSAQQFPDLHSELNLSSLELGDSALYFCASSVGGQGVSYEQYFGPGTRLTVT.

For the CDR3, the DNA is TGTGCCAGCAGCCCACCCGGGGGGGGGCCTTACACAGATACGCAGTATTTT. It specifies CASSPPGGGPYTDTQYF. The chain links TRBV5-4 to TRBJ2-3, with TRBD2 identical over 8 bases. This CDR3 is 17 amino acids long. J lost 2 bases, V lost 4 bases, and 12 bases had no gene match. In germline, CDR1 is SGHNT, CDR2 YYREEE (reference sequence).